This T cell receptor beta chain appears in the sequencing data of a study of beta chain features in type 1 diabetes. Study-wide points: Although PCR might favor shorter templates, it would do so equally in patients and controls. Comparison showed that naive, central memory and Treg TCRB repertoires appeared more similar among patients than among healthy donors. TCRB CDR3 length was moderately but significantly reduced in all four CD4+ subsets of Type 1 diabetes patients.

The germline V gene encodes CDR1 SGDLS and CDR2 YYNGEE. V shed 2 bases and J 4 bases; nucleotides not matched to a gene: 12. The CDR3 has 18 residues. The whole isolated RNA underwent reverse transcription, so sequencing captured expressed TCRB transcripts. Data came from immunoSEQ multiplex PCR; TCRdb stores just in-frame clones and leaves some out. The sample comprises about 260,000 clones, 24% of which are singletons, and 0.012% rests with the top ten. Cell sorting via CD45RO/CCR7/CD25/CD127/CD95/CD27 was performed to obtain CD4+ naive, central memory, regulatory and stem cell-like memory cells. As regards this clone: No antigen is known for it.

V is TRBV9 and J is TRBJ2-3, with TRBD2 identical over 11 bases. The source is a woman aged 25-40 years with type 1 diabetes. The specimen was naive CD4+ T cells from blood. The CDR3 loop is CASSVATLLAGASDTQYF. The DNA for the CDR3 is TGTGCCAGCAGCGTGGCCACCTTACTAGCGGGAGCGTCAGATACGCAGTATTTT.